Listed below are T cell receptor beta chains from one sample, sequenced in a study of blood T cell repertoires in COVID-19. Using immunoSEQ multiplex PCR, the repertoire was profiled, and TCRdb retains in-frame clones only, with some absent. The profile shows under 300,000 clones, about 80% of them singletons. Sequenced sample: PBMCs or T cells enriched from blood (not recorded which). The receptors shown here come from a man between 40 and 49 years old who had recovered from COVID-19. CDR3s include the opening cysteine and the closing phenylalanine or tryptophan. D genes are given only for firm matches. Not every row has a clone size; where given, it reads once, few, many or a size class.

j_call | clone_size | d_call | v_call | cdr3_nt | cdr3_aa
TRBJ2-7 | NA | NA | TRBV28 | TGTGCCAGCAGTTTCCTCCAGTGGAGGGGCAGACCCTACGAGCAGTACTTC | CASSFLQWRGRPYEQYF
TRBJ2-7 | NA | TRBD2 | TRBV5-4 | TGTGCCAGCAGCTCACGACTAGCGGGAGTATCCTACGAGCAGTACTTC | CASSSRLAGVSYEQYF
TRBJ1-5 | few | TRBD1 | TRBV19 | TGTGCCAGTAGTGACCGGACAGGGGATAGCAATCAGCCCCAGCATTTT | CASSDRTGDSNQPQHF
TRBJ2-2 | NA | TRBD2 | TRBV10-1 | TGCGCCAGCAGTGCTAGCGGGAGAATGGGGGAGCTGTTTTTT | CASSASGRMGELFF
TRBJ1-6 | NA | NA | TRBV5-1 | TGCGCCAGCAGCTTGGATTCCGGGAGCTCCTATAATTCACCCCTCCACTTT | CASSLDSGSSYNSPLHF
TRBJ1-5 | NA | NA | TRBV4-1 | TGCGCCAGCAGCCAAGGGGCAGGGTTTCAGCCCCAGCATTTT | CASSQGAGFQPQHF
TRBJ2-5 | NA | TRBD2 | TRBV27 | TGTGCCAGCAGTTGGGGGGGTGGAGAGACCCAGTACTTC | CASSWGGGETQYF
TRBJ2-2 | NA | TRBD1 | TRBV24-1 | TGTGCCACCAGTGGGGGACAGGGAGCGAACACCGGGGAGCTGTTTTTT | CATSGGQGANTGELFF
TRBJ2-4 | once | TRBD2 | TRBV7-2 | TGTGCCAGCAGCTTACACGAGCGGGGGGGCCCCATTCAGTACTTC | CASSLHERGGPIQYF
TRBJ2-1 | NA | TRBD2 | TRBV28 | TGTGCCAGCAGTCTAACCCCGCCTAGCGGCAATGAGCAGTTCTTC | CASSLTPPSGNEQFF
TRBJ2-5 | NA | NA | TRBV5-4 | TGTGCCAGCAGCTTGCACAGGCTCACACAAGAGACCCAGTACTTC | CASSLHRLTQETQYF